Listed below are T cell receptor beta chains from one sample, sequenced in a study of T cell responses to AZD1222 COVID-19 vaccine. Measured with immunoSEQ multiplex PCR; TCRdb has only the in-frame clones, and not every one. This sample carries 90,000 to 130,000 clones, roughly 87% of them seen once, and the ten largest clones take about 3.3%. Source: peripheral blood, taken on day 0 of AZD1222 vaccination. Receptor source: an adult in good health. CDR3s include the opening cysteine and the closing phenylalanine or tryptophan. A D gene is named only where the DNA matches it firmly. Clone size is shown for a subset of rows, as once, few, many or a class of expanded clone.

cdr3_aa cdr3_nt d_call clone_size cdr3_length j_call v_call
CASRAEGWWETQYF TGTGCCAGTCGAGCGGAGGGGTGGTGGGAGACCCAGTACTTC NA NA 14 TRBJ2-5 TRBV19
CASSQDGRTNTEAFF TGCGCCAGCAGCCAAGACGGGCGGACTAACACTGAAGCTTTCTTT NA NA 15 TRBJ1-1 TRBV4-3
CASSDRAWGYTF TGTGCCAGCAGCGACCGGGCCTGGGGCTACACCTTC NA few 12 TRBJ1-2 TRBV2
CASSLIQGRTDTQYF TGTGCCAGCAGTTTAATCCAGGGGCGCACAGATACGCAGTATTTT NA NA 15 TRBJ2-3 TRBV27
CASSAKSTTGLGYTF TGTGCCAGCAGCGCAAAGTCTACAACAGGGCTCGGCTACACCTTC NA NA 15 TRBJ1-2 TRBV9
CASSTSGGRTDTQYF TGTGCCAGTAGTACCAGTGGGGGGAGAACAGATACGCAGTATTTT NA few 15 TRBJ2-3 TRBV19
CAWEVGMTQYF TGTGCCTGGGAGGTCGGGATGACGCAGTATTTT NA NA 11 TRBJ2-3 TRBV30
CASSLRQASGSTDTQYF TGTGCCAGCAGCTTAAGACAGGCTAGCGGTAGCACAGATACGCAGTATTTT NA NA 17 TRBJ2-3 TRBV11-2
CASRLGPDSSYNEQFF TGTGCCAGCAGGTTGGGACCTGATAGCTCCTACAATGAGCAGTTCTTC NA NA 16 TRBJ2-1 TRBV27
CASSDGTVATDTQYF TGTGCCAGCAGCGATGGAACAGTAGCCACAGATACGCAGTATTTT NA NA 15 TRBJ2-3 TRBV7-2
CASSVKTSNEQFF TGTGCCAGCAGCGTCAAGACTAGCAATGAGCAGTTCTTC NA NA 13 TRBJ2-1 TRBV7-2
CASSSPGQRRDNGYTF TGTGCCAGCAGTTCGCCCGGACAGAGGCGCGACAATGGCTACACCTTC NA once 16 TRBJ1-2 TRBV28
CATSDLTGSEETQYF TGTGCCACCAGTGATTTGACAGGGTCGGAAGAGACCCAGTACTTC NA NA 15 TRBJ2-5 TRBV24-1
CSVLGTGNLYEQYF TGCAGCGTTCTAGGGACAGGGAACCTTTACGAGCAGTACTTC TRBD1 few 14 TRBJ2-7 TRBV29-1
CASSKSGRPDTQYF TGCGCCAGCAGTAAAAGCGGGAGGCCAGATACGCAGTATTTT TRBD2 NA 14 TRBJ2-3 TRBV10-1
CASRQGPQANYGYTF TGTGCCAGCCGACAGGGCCCTCAAGCTAACTATGGCTACACCTTC TRBD1 NA 15 TRBJ1-2 TRBV11-2
CASSPPGSGRAGTDTQYF TGTGCCAGCAGCCCCCCGGGTAGCGGGAGGGCGGGCACAGATACGCAGTATTTT TRBD2 NA 18 TRBJ2-3 TRBV7-8
CASSHGESPLHF TGTGCCAGCAGCCATGGGGAGTCACCCCTCCACTTT NA NA 12 TRBJ1-6 TRBV3-1/TRBV3-2
CASSYSSVSEQYF TGTGCCAGCAGTTACTCTTCTGTAAGCGAGCAGTACTTC NA NA 13 TRBJ2-7 TRBV6-2/TRBV6-3
CASSQGEGKSNQPQHF TGTGCCAGCAGCCAAGGGGAGGGTAAGAGCAATCAGCCCCAGCATTTT NA NA 16 TRBJ1-5 TRBV3-1/TRBV3-2
CASSLGTAVPRSGNTIYF TGTGCCAGCAGCCTCGGGACAGCGGTACCACGCTCTGGAAACACCATATATTTT TRBD1 NA 18 TRBJ1-3 TRBV7-2
CASSQGDEQYF TGTGCCAGCAGCCAGGGCGACGAGCAGTACTTC NA NA 11 TRBJ2-7 TRBV11-2
CASSLDRLTGGSYEQYF TGTGCCAGCTCACTCGACCGCCTTACCGGAGGCTCCTACGAGCAGTACTTC NA NA 17 TRBJ2-7 TRBV18
CASSQGPGPAANYGYTF TGTGCCAGCAGCCAAGGCCCCGGTCCGGCCGCTAACTATGGCTACACCTTC NA NA 17 TRBJ1-2 TRBV14
CASSYETLNTGELFF TGTGCCAGCAGTTACGAGACATTGAACACCGGGGAGCTGTTTTTT NA NA 15 TRBJ2-2 TRBV6-2/TRBV6-3
CASRLGAGGTYNEQFF TGCGCCAGCAGGCTGGGAGCGGGAGGGACCTACAATGAGCAGTTCTTC TRBD2 NA 16 TRBJ2-1 TRBV5-1
CASSDVGWDQPQHF TGTGCCAGCAGTGATGTCGGGTGGGATCAGCCCCAGCATTTT NA NA 14 TRBJ1-5 TRBV25-1
CAISDVPGQGGGYEQYF TGTGCCATCAGTGATGTCCCGGGACAGGGTGGTGGCTACGAGCAGTACTTC TRBD1 NA 17 TRBJ2-7 TRBV10-3
CASSLGRGRWGPNGTQGDTQYF TGTGCCAGCAGTTTGGGAAGGGGGCGATGGGGGCCTAACGGAACACAGGGAGATACGCAGTATTTT TRBD1 NA 22 TRBJ2-3 TRBV28
CASRSYRGGLNTEAFF TGTGCCAGCAGATCGTACCGGGGGGGGCTGAACACTGAAGCTTTCTTT NA once 16 TRBJ1-1 TRBV28
CASSLGYNQPQHF TGTGCCAGCAGCTTGGGTTACAATCAGCCCCAGCATTTT NA once 13 TRBJ1-5 TRBV5-4
CASSDASGTDTQYF TGCGCCAGCAGCGATGCCTCAGGCACAGATACGCAGTATTTT NA NA 14 TRBJ2-3 TRBV5-1
CATSRDRDGYNEQFF TGTGCCACCAGCAGAGATCGGGACGGCTACAATGAGCAGTTCTTC NA NA 15 TRBJ2-1 TRBV15
CASSVRDTGSTDTQYF TGCGCCAGCAGCGTCCGGGACACAGGAAGCACAGATACGCAGTATTTT NA NA 16 TRBJ2-3 TRBV5-1
CASSLSILLYEQYF TGTGCCAGCAGTTTGTCAATTCTTCTCTACGAGCAGTACTTC NA few 14 TRBJ2-7 TRBV28
CASSDRVDNSPLHF TGTGCCAGCAGTGACAGGGTAGATAATTCACCCCTCCACTTT TRBD1 NA 14 TRBJ1-6 TRBV28
CASSATGGANYGYTF TGTGCCAGCAGCGCAACAGGGGGCGCAAACTATGGCTACACCTTC TRBD1 NA 15 TRBJ1-2 TRBV9
CASSVGAGGNQPQHF TGTGCCAGCAGCGTCGGGGCGGGCGGCAATCAGCCCCAGCATTTT NA NA 15 TRBJ1-5 TRBV9
CASSVMGQGPSLPYGYTF TGTGCCAGCAGCGTGATGGGACAGGGGCCCTCTCTACCCTATGGCTACACCTTC TRBD1 NA 18 TRBJ1-2 TRBV9
CASSSNLNSNQPQHF TGTGCCAGCAGCTCCAACCTTAATAGCAATCAGCCCCAGCATTTT NA NA 15 TRBJ1-5 TRBV11-2
CASSETSGVADTQYF TGTGCCAGCTCAGAGACTAGCGGCGTGGCAGATACGCAGTATTTT TRBD2 NA 15 TRBJ2-3 TRBV18
CASSKTGVRTEAFF TGTGCCAGTAGTAAGACAGGGGTGCGCACTGAAGCTTTCTTT TRBD1 NA 14 TRBJ1-1 TRBV19
CASSLGTSATGELFF TGTGCTAGCAGCTTAGGGACTAGCGCCACCGGGGAGCTGTTTTTT TRBD2 NA 15 TRBJ2-2 TRBV7-7
CASSSGQRGMSNTEAFF TGTGCCAGCAGTTCCGGACAGAGGGGTATGAGCAACACTGAAGCTTTCTTT NA NA 17 TRBJ1-1 TRBV28
CASRELAGVRTDTQYF TGCGCCAGCAGAGAACTAGCGGGAGTCCGCACAGATACGCAGTATTTT TRBD2 NA 16 TRBJ2-3 TRBV23-1
CAWRTEPNYGYTF TGTGCCTGGAGGACAGAACCTAACTATGGCTACACCTTC NA few 13 TRBJ1-2 TRBV30